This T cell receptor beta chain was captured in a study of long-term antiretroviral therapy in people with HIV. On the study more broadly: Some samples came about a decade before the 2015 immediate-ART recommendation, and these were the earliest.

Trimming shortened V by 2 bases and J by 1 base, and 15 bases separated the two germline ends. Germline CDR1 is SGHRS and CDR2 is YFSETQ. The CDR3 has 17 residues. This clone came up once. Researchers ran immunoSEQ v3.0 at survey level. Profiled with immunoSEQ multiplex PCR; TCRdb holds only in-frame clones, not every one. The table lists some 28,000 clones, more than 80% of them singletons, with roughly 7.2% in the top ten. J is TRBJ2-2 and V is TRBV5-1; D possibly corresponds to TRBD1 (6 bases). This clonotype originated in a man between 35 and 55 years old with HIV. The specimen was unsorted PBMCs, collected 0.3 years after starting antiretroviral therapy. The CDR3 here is CASSFQPGTQNTGELFF. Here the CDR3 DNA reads TGCGCCAGCAGCTTTCAACCCGGGACACAGAACACCGGGGAGCTGTTTTTT.